Listed here are 15 T cell receptor beta chains from one sample, sequenced in a study of blood T cell repertoires in COVID-19. Method: immunoSEQ multiplex PCR; TCRdb's copy keeps in-frame clones and lacks some. This table has some 200,000 clones, roughly 81% appearing once. The sequencing sample was made of peripheral blood. The receptor set was obtained from a woman aged 45 to 65 with active or convalescent COVID-19.

V gene TRBV28 combines with J gene TRBJ1-1, with D possibly TRBD1 on 6 matching bases. The CDR3 is made up of 16 amino acids. Trimming stripped 7 bases from V and 0 bases from J, with 18 bases between. Germline assignment: CDR1 MDHEN and CDR2 SYDVKM. The CDR3 nucleotides read TGTGCCAGCAACTCACCCCAGGGGCGAGTGAACACTGAAGCTTTCTTT. It is translated as CASNSPQGRVNTEAFF.

This chain joins TRBV5-1 and TRBJ2-7; possible D gene TRBD2, 5 bases. The germline V gene has CDR1 SGHRS and CDR2 YFSETQ. V shed 5 bases and J shed 3 bases, with 15 bases lying between them. The CDR3 length is 14 residues. Here the CDR3 reads CASSRNSEIYEQYF. The CDR3 nucleotides are TGCGCCAGCAGTCGGAATAGCGAGATCTACGAGCAGTACTTC. The complete variable domain, with remaining parts taken from reference TRBV5-1 and TRBJ2-7, reads KAGVTQTPRYLIKTRGQQVTLSCSPISGHRSVSWYQQTPGQGLQFLFEYFSETQRNKGNFPGRFSGRQFSNSRSEMNVSTLELGDSALYLCASSRNSEIYEQYFGPGTRLTVT.

This clone was picked up one time. The chain employs TRBV14 and TRBJ2-5; D may be TRBD1 (5 bases). Per germline, CDR1 SGHDN and CDR2 FVKESK. Trimming took off 1 base at V and 5 bases at J, with 11 bases between the two ends. CDR3 length equals 14 residues. The CDR3 DNA reads as TGTGCCAGCAGCCAAGGGTTCAGGGTGGAGACCCAGTACTTC. This encodes CASSQGFRVETQYF.

The chain has TRBV7-9 and TRBJ1-6, with D possibly being TRBD1 (5 bases). CDR1 is SEHNR, CDR2 FQNEAQ, per germline (reference sequence). This CDR3 contains 16 residues. Trimming removed 4 bases at V and 5 bases at J, with 15 bases between. The CDR3 region is CASSYSGRANNSPLHF. Written as DNA, the CDR3 is TGTGCCAGCAGCTACTCGGGCAGGGCGAATAATTCACCCCTCCACTTT.

The genes are TRBV19 and TRBJ1-2; D is ambiguous. Germline V CDR1 and CDR2: LNHDA, SQIVND (reference sequence). V was cut by 10 bases and J by 6 bases, with 21 bases left in between. The CDR3 has 14 residues. CDR3 DNA: TGTGCCACCACTCATCCCCCGGGAGGGCATGGCTACACCTTC. It is translated as CATTHPPGGHGYTF.

This CDR3 is CATSGEDGTDTQYF. The CDR3 DNA is TGTGCCACCAGCGGGGAAGACGGCACAGATACGCAGTATTTT. The chain couples TRBV24-1 to TRBJ2-3, with D tentatively TRBD2 (5 bases). Germline values: CDR1 KGHDR, CDR2 SFDVKD. This CDR3 spans 14 amino acids. Deletions cut 7 bases from V and 1 base from J, with 11 bases between.

V gene TRBV10-3 combines with J gene TRBJ1-1; the D gene is possibly TRBD1 (6 bases). The V end was cut by 8 bases, the J end by 2 bases, with 15 bases between. This CDR3 spans 14 amino acids. Per germline, CDR1 ENHRY and CDR2 SYGVKD. DNA for the CDR3: TGTGCCATCGCGCGGGTTGGGGGCAACACTGAAGCTTTCTTT. Protein: CAIARVGGNTEAFF.

The chain employs TRBV5-6 and TRBJ2-6, with TRBD1 matching over 10 bases. The germline V gene has CDR1 SGHDT and CDR2 YYEEEE. V was pared by 4 bases and J by 1 base, with 2 bases of the junction left unmatched. This CDR3 region has 16 residues. CDR3 sequence reads: CASSAGQGSGANVLTF. CDR3 sequence (DNA): TGTGCCAGCAGCGCGGGACAGGGGTCTGGGGCCAACGTCCTGACTTTC.

This clone was seen a handful of times. CDR3 region: CASSRTGMPTDTQYF. In DNA, the CDR3 is TGTGCCAGCTCCCGGACAGGGATGCCTACAGATACGCAGTATTTT. The V gene is TRBV18, the J gene TRBJ2-3; 8 nucleotides align to TRBD1. CDR1 is KGHSH, CDR2 LQKENI, per germline. The CDR3 runs 15 residues. V shed 6 bases and J 3 bases; nucleotides not matched to a gene: 8. The variable domain in full, with the rest retrieved from reference TRBV18 and TRBJ2-3, is NAGVMQNPRHLVRRRGQEARLRCSPMKGHSHVYWYRQLPEEGLKFMVYLQKENIIDESGMPKERFSAEFPKEGPSILRIQQVVRGDSAAYFCASSRTGMPTDTQYFGPGTRLTVL.

The V call is TRBV5-1, the J call TRBJ1-2; unclear D gene. The V gene's germline CDR1 is SGHRS and CDR2 YFSETQ. The CDR3 is 14 residues long. Deletions cut 0 bases from V and 6 bases from J, with 12 bases between. CDR3 amino acids: CASSLDGRLHGYTF. The CDR3 DNA sequence: TGCGCCAGCAGCTTGGACGGGAGACTACATGGCTACACCTTC.

The CDR3 here is CASRPGSRNTEAFF. The CDR3 DNA reads TGTGCCAGCAGACCAGGGTCCAGGAACACTGAAGCTTTCTTT. The gene calls are TRBV5-4 and TRBJ1-1, with D possibly TRBD1 on 5 matching bases. CDR1 and CDR2 (germline): SGHNT, YYREEE (reference sequence). This CDR3 has 14 amino acids. Trimming removed 5 bases at V and 1 base at J, with 12 bases between.

V usage is TRBV5-4 and J usage is TRBJ1-2; perhaps TRBD1 as D (5 bases). V lost 1 base, J lost 0 bases, and 16 bases lay in between. Germline V gene sequence: CDR1 SGHNT, CDR2 YYREEE (reference sequence). The CDR3 sequence is 17 residues long. CDR3 sequence (DNA): TGTGCCAGCAGCTTGAACGGGGGATTAGGTCCTAACTATGGCTACACCTTC. Protein sequence: CASSLNGGLGPNYGYTF.

This chain uses TRBV28 with TRBJ2-6, with unresolved D. V was cut by 5 bases and J by 4 bases, with 12 bases left in between. Germline CDR1 reads MDHEN; CDR2 reads SYDVKM. The CDR3 totals 15 residues. CDR3 sequence reads: CASSQTGSGANVLTF. CDR3 bases: TGTGCCAGCAGTCAAACTGGTTCCGGGGCCAACGTCCTGACTTTC.

This chain uses TRBV23-1 with TRBJ2-7; no reliable D call. TRBV23-1 is an open reading frame whose function is uncertain. The CDR3 runs 13 residues. V dropped 6 bases and J dropped 5 bases, with 14 bases sitting between them. The CDR3 DNA reads TGCGCCAGCAGGTTATCAGGTGCCGACGAGCAGTACGTC. Its protein is CASRLSGADEQYV.

V is TRBV5-1 and J is TRBJ1-4, with D tentatively TRBD1 (6 bases). Germline V gene sequence: CDR1 SGHRS, CDR2 YFSETQ. The CDR3 length is 14 residues. Trimming shortened V by 1 base and J by 3 bases, and 7 bases separated the two germline ends. The CDR3 DNA follows: TGCGCCAGCAGCTTGTCAGGGGCTAATGAAAAACTGTTTTTT. Its protein product is CASSLSGANEKLFF.